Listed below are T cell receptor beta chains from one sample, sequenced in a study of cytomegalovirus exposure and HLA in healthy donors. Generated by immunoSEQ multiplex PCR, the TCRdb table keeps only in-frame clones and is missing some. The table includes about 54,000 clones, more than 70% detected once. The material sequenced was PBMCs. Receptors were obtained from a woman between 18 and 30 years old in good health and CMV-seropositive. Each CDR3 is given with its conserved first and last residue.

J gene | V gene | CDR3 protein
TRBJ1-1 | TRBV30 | CAWSPRSRQGEAFF
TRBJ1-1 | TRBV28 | CASSSLGDRVNTEAFF
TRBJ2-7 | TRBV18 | CASSHGGTYEQYF
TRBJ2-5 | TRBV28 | CASSPDRAQETQYF
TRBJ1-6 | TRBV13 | CASSLGQGPSPLHF
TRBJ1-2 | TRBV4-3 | CASSQTTGTGGNGYTF
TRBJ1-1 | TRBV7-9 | CASSLAGQGNTEAFF
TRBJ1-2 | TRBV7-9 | CASSLQTGGASGDGYTF
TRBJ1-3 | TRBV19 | CASSKGNSGNTIYF
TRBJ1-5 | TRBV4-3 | CASSHQPHGQHSNQPQHF
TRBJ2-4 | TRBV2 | CARDSPSSLTLAKNIQYF
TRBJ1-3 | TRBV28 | CASSILQGAQTGNTIYF
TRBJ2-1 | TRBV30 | CAWSTGQAHEQFF
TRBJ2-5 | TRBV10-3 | CAISVGGDQETQYF
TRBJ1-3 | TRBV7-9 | CASSLLSADPTGNTIYF
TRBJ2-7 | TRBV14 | CASSQYESLPYEQYF
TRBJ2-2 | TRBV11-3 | CASRISGTGELFF
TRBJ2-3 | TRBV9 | CASSDQAGGIPDTQYF
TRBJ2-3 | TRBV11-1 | CASSPGRQGATDTQYF
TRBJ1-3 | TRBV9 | CASSSRDSRLPIYF
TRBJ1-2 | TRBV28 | CASSITGGARGYTF
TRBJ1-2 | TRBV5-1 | CASSLDIRGSNYGYTF
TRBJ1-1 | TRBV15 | CATSKGRGQAAINTEAFF
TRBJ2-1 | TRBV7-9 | CASSLDISNEQFF
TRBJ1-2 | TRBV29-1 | CSTYTGAYGYTF
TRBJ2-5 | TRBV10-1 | CASSESGGAGGRETQYF
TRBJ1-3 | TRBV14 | CASSLRGGNTIYF